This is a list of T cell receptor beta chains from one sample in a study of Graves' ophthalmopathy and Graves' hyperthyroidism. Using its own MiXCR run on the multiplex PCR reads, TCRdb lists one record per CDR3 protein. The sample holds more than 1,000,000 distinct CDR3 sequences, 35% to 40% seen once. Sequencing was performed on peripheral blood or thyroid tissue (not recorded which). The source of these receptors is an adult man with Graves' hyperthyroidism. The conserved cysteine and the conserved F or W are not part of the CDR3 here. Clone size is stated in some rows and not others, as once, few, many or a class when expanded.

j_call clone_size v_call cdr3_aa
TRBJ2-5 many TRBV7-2 ASSLSLVSGGAVSETQY
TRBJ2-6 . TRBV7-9 AGSTRTGSGANVLT
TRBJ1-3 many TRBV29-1 SVEGLRDSSGNTIY
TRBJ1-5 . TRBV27 ASRSTGGQPQH
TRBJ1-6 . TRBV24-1 ATSAVDRVSTIPLH
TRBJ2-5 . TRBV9 ASSRLAGDVVGETQY
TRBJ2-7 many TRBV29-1 SAKGGTGRGYEQY
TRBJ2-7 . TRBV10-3 AIRPGIHEQY
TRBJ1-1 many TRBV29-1 SVAPYGDTEAF
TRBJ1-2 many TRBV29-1 SVEGASFKNYGYT
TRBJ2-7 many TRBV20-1 SATGGLQDYEQY
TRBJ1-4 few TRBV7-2 ASSPNRDSNEKLF
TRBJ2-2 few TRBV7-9 ASTHGTTGGELF
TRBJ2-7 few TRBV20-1 SAPYRERSNEQY
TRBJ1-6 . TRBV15 ATSSAADGDYNSPLH
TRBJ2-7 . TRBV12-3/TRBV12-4 ATASGRYNEQY
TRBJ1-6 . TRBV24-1 ATSDGTGNSPLH
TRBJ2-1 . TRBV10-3 AISGSPGLSYNEQF
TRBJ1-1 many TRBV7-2 ASSYKWGGGTEAF
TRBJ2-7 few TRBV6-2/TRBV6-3 ASSPRGRLLY
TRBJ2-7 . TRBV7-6 ASSPVSGTGGYEQY
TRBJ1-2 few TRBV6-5 ASSSLGLDRGDYGYT